The count of the clone carrying this TCR beta chain is one. This specimen comes from a study of control samples from healthy donors and cancer patients. Assay used: immunoSEQ multiplex PCR; TCRdb lists only in-frame clones, some missing. In the table there are 150,000 to 200,000 clones, roughly 89% of which are singletons. The sequenced sample was blood. This TCR came from a woman in her forties or fifties in good health.

The DNA for the CDR3 is TGTGCCAGCAGCCCGCACAGCGGGGTCAGTAATTCACCCCTCCACTTT. Translating it yields CASSPHSGVSNSPLHF. This rearrangement joins TRBV3-1 (or the pseudogene TRBV3-2) to TRBJ1-6; D is undetermined. V was trimmed by 4 bases and J by 6 bases, leaving 16 bases between them. CDR3 size: 16 residues. CDR1 LGHDT and CDR2 YNNKEL come from the germline V gene (reference sequence).